This T cell receptor (beta chain) derives from a study of early T cells in non-severe SARS-CoV-2 infection. Study summary: Chains from this unsorted whole-blood bulk RNA could not be paired. The study's findings and limits: Anti-spike CD8 responses were favored in VDJdb matching, and private and CD4 specificities were missed.

This clonotype was detected many times. The antigen is unknown. TCRdb re-called the 5' RACE reads with MiXCR, one entry per CDR3 protein. Of 68,000 or so distinct CDR3 sequences detected, 12% appear once; the ten largest clones hold approximately 1.7%. Source material: whole blood. The receptor comes from an adult who was a healthcare worker with PCR-confirmed SARS-CoV-2 infection or an uninfected control (not recorded which).

CDR3 residues: CASIVRGQRGYTF. Here the CDR3 DNA reads TGTGCCAGCATCGTACGGGGACAGAGAGGCTACACCTTC. The rearrangement joins TRBV12-3 or TRBV12-4 to TRBJ1-2; 7 nucleotides line up with TRBD1. The CDR3 sequence is 13 residues long. After removal of 7 bases from V and 8 bases from J, the junction contained 10 bases not matched to a gene.